Below, 30 T cell receptor beta chains from the same sample are listed, as sequenced in a study of identical twins. TCRdb re-analysed the 5' RACE reads in MiXCR, keeping a single row per CDR3 protein. The table includes approximately 1.8 million distinct CDR3 sequences, more than 30% detected once. Sequenced: cord blood. The receptors shown here come from a newborn girl in good health.

The chain uses TRBV6-6 and TRBJ2-3, with D possibly called TRBD1 or TRBD2 (5 bases each). The V end lost 2 bases, the J end lost 0 bases, and 9 bases lay between the germline ends. The germline CDR1 and CDR2 sequences are MNHNY and SVGAGI (reference sequence). The CDR3 has 15 amino acids. DNA for the CDR3: TGTGCCAGCAGTTACGGGGACCGTAGCACAGATACGCAGTATTTT. This codes for CASSYGDRSTDTQYF.

This chain joins TRBV29-1 and TRBJ1-1; no definite D call. Per germline, CDR1 SQVTM and CDR2 ANQGSEA. The CDR3 is 11 residues long. Trimming shortened V by 5 bases and J by 1 base, and 5 bases separated the two germline ends. The CDR3 coding sequence is TGCAGCGTTTTTCAGAACACTGAAGCTTTCTTT. Its translation: CSVFQNTEAFF. Variable domain in full (rest from reference TRBV29-1 and TRBJ1-1): SAVISQKPSRDICQRGTSLTIQCQVDSQVTMMFWYRQQPGQSLTLIATANQGSEATYESGFVIDKFPISRPNLTFSTLTVSNMSPEDSSIYLCSVFQNTEAFFGQGTRLTVV.

This rearrangement joins TRBV4-1 to TRBJ2-1; D might be TRBD1 (5 bases). The CDR3 has 14 residues. Looked up from germline, CDR1 is MGHRA and CDR2 is YSYEKL. V gave up 1 base and J gave up 8 bases, with 12 bases separating them. The CDR3 region has the DNA TGCGCCAGCAGCCAAGTAAGGGGCGTCCATGAGCAGTTCTTC. It yields the protein CASSQVRGVHEQFF.

This chain joins TRBV7-9 and TRBJ2-5; TRBD1 might be the D (7 bases). The CDR3 is 19 amino acids. From germline, CDR1 is SEHNR and CDR2 FQNEAQ (reference sequence). V gave up 4 bases and J gave up 0 bases, with 24 bases separating them. In DNA, the CDR3 is TGTGCCAGCAGCTCGGTTACAGGGGTCCGGGAGAGTTACCAAGAGACCCAGTACTTC. Protein: CASSSVTGVRESYQETQYF.

The V gene is TRBV3-1, the J gene TRBJ1-1; no firm D call. The CDR3 has 16 amino acids. Trimming pared 3 bases from V and 2 bases from J, leaving 16 bases between. Looked up from germline, CDR1 is LGHDT and CDR2 is YNNKEL (reference sequence). The CDR3 DNA reads TGTGCCAGCAGCCATTTTCCGGGCAGCGTAAACACTGAAGCTTTCTTT. Amino acids: CASSHFPGSVNTEAFF.

The table lists this clonotype with many counts. The rearrangement links TRBV5-1 to TRBJ2-3; D is unresolved. CDR3 size: 12 residues. Germline-derived CDR1 and CDR2 are SGHRS and YFSETQ. The V end was cut by 2 bases, the J end by 8 bases, with 9 bases between. The CDR3 region is CASSLTQSTQYF. CDR3 DNA: TGCGCCAGCAGCTTAACCCAAAGTACGCAGTATTTT.

V is TRBV12-3 or TRBV12-4 and J is TRBJ1-2; D possibly corresponds to TRBD1 (5 bases). Between the trimmed V and J ends, which lost 4 bases and 9 bases, there was a span of 15 bases. This CDR3 has 13 amino acids. CDR3 amino acids: CASSSSGLGSYTF. CDR3 in DNA: TGTGCCAGCAGTTCCTCAGGGTTGGGTAGCTACACCTTC.

This clonotype has only a few counts. The rearrangement uses TRBV20-1 and TRBJ1-6; maybe TRBD1 (5 bases). Germline V gives CDR1 DFQATT, CDR2 SNEGSKA (reference sequence). The CDR3 runs to 14 residues. V lost 2 bases and J 8 bases, leaving 13 bases between the germline ends. The CDR3 DNA is TGCAGTGCTAGATCAGGGCCGGGTTATTCACCCCTCCACTTT. Its translation is CSARSGPGYSPLHF.

The chain links TRBV5-4 to TRBJ2-5, with 9 nucleotides matching TRBD2. CDR1 and CDR2 (germline): SGHNT, YYREEE (reference sequence). Trimming cost V 1 base and J 11 bases; bases outside gene matches: 15. The CDR3 runs 16 residues. In DNA form, the CDR3 reads TGTGCCAGCAGCTTGCTAGCGGGACCTCAGTTCGATGAGCAGTACTTC. Encoded protein: CASSLLAGPQFDEQYF.

This rearrangement joins TRBV20-1 to TRBJ2-1; the match to TRBD2 covers 7 bases. V lost 7 bases, J lost 4 bases, and 7 bases stayed unmatched. The CDR3 is 13 amino acids. Per germline, CDR1 DFQATT and CDR2 SNEGSKA (reference sequence). The CDR3 coding sequence is TGCAGTGGGTCCTCGGGACTATACAATGAGCAGTTCTTC. This gives the protein CSGSSGLYNEQFF.

Of note for this clonotype: A clone one base away is much larger, so this may be a read error. V gene TRBV12-3 or TRBV12-4 combines with J gene TRBJ2-4; 8 bases fit TRBD2. Unmatched junction bases numbered 9, after V lost 5 bases and J lost 9 bases. The length of the CDR3 is 14 residues. The CDR3 loop is CASSITSGRSIQYF. The CDR3 DNA reads as TGTGCCAGCAGTATCACTAGCGGACGAAGCATTCAGTACTTC.

This clonotype occurred many times. The chain couples TRBV6-1 to TRBJ2-5; D remains ambiguous. The CDR3 runs 13 residues. The V end was cut by 5 bases, the J end by 2 bases, with 9 bases between. The germline V gene has CDR1 MNHNS and CDR2 SASEGT. CDR3 DNA sequence: TGTGCCAGCAGTACCCGACGACAAGAGACCCAGTACTTC. Its protein is CASSTRRQETQYF.

In its sample, this clonotype was seen many times. The junction differs from germline at one of its ends, possibly a read error. The V and J genes are TRBV5-1 and TRBJ2-5; a weak D match, TRBD2 (7 bases). The CDR3 is 14 amino acids. In germline, CDR1 is SGHRS, CDR2 YFSETQ. The CDR3 here is CASSLGGPQETQYF. CDR3 sequence (DNA): TGTGCCAGCAGTTTGGGGGGGCCCCAAGAGACCCAGTACTTC. Full variable domain (missing parts from reference TRBV5-1 and TRBJ2-5): KAGVTQTPRYLIKTRGQQVTLSCSPISGHRSVSWYQQTPGQGLQFLFEYFSETQRNKGNFPGRFSGRQFSNSRSEMNVSTLELGDSALYLCASSLGGPQETQYFGPGTRLLVL.

The chain uses TRBV7-6 and TRBJ1-6; D remains unclear. V lost 1 base to trimming and J lost 2 bases, with 9 bases between them. The CDR3 length is 16 residues. Germline V gives CDR1 SGHVS, CDR2 FNYEAQ. The CDR3: CASSLEAEAYNSPLHF. Written as DNA, the CDR3 is TGTGCCAGCAGCTTAGAGGCAGAAGCCTATAATTCACCCCTCCACTTT.

This clonotype was observed many times. The genes are TRBV12-3 or TRBV12-4 and TRBJ2-7, with D possibly matching TRBD2 (6 bases). V was cut by 3 bases and J by 2 bases, with 8 bases left in between. This CDR3 has 13 amino acids. The CDR3 coding sequence is TGTGCCAGCAGTTTTTTAGCGGCCTACGAGCAGTACTTC. Protein: CASSFLAAYEQYF.

This clonotype has ten or more counts. The chain is built from TRBV28 and TRBJ2-7; no clear D. V was clipped by 3 bases and J by 4 bases, with 13 bases between them. The germline CDR1 and CDR2 sequences are MDHEN and SYDVKM. CDR3 size: 14 residues. The CDR3 is CASSLLADQYEQYF. CDR3 DNA sequence: TGTGCCAGCAGTTTGCTGGCAGACCAATACGAGCAGTACTTC. The complete variable domain, with remaining parts taken from reference TRBV28 and TRBJ2-7, reads DVKVTQSSRYLVKRTGEKVFLECVQDMDHENMFWYRQDPGLGLRLIYFSYDVKMKEKGDIPEGYSVSREKKERFSLILESASTNQTSMYLCASSLLADQYEQYFGPGTRLTVT.

This clonotype was detected a few times. The chain joins TRBV7-2 to TRBJ2-7; tentatively, D is TRBD2 (6 bases). The germline V gene encodes CDR1 SGHTA and CDR2 FQGNSA. The CDR3 length is 13 residues. V was shortened by 7 bases and J by 0 bases, with 10 bases between the two germline ends. CDR3 coding DNA: TGTGCCAGCACCTTCGGGGGCTCCTACGAGCAGTACTTC. It codes for CASTFGGSYEQYF.

Only a few counts were recorded for this clonotype. In nucleotides, the CDR3 is TGTGCCATCAGTGAGGGGGGAGCGGGAGGTTACAATGAGCAGTTCTTC. It is translated as CAISEGGAGGYNEQFF. The chain couples TRBV10-3 to TRBJ2-1; 9 bases agree with TRBD2. CDR1 and CDR2 from the germline V gene are ENHRY and SYGVKD. J gave up 4 bases and V 2 bases, and 6 bases lay outside the gene matches. The CDR3 extends over 16 amino acids.

The rearrangement joins TRBV6-1 to TRBJ2-2; D is undetermined. The germline V gene has CDR1 MNHNS and CDR2 SASEGT. The CDR3 runs to 16 residues. V gave up 2 bases and J gave up 2 bases, with 12 bases separating them. CDR3 region: CASSELGLTNTGELFF. The CDR3 nucleotides are TGTGCCAGCAGTGAACTTGGGCTTACCAACACCGGGGAGCTGTTTTTT.

Here the CDR3 reads CASSQVPGVVAFF. The CDR3 DNA reads as TGTGCCAGCAGCCAAGTGCCGGGGGTCGTGGCTTTCTTT. The chain employs TRBV14 and TRBJ1-1; D is possibly TRBD1 (5 bases). This CDR3 is built from 13 residues. CDR1 and CDR2 from the germline V gene are SGHDN and FVKESK. V was trimmed by 1 base and J by 11 bases, leaving 14 bases between them.

Of note for this clonotype: A much bigger clone sits one base away, suggesting this may be a read error. V and J are TRBV29-1 and TRBJ2-1, with D possibly matching TRBD2 (6 bases). Germline CDR1 is SQVTM and CDR2 is ANQGSEA. This CDR3 is 13 amino acids long. CDR3 coding DNA: TGCAGCGGGCGCGGGGAGTCCTACAATGAGCAGGTCTTC. Encoded protein: CSGRGESYNEQVF.

In its sample, this clonotype was seen many times. V is TRBV2 and J is TRBJ2-5; no reliable D call. The CDR3 length is 12 residues. Deletions cut 2 bases from V and 5 bases from J, with 6 bases between. CDR1 is SNHLY, CDR2 FYNNEI, per germline. Written as DNA, the CDR3 is TGTGCCAGCAGTGAACATAGGGAGACCCAGTACTTC. Its translation: CASSEHRETQYF. Filled out from reference TRBV2 and TRBJ2-5, the complete variable domain reads EPEVTQTPSHQVTQMGQEVILRCVPISNHLYFYWYRQILGQKVEFLVSFYNNEISEKSEIFDDQFSVERPDGSNFTLKIRSTKLEDSAMYFCASSEHRETQYFGPGTRLLVL.

V usage is TRBV5-6 and J usage is TRBJ2-1; 7 bases are shared with TRBD2. The J call may be incorrect, as the DNA end agrees better with TRBJ2-7. This CDR3 spans 15 amino acids. Germline assignment: CDR1 SGHDT and CDR2 YYEEEE. The CDR3 spells CASSLTSAVYNEQYF. In DNA, the CDR3 is TGTGCCAGCAGCTTGACTAGCGCCGTCTACAATGAGCAGTACTTC.

Worth noting for this clonotype: Compared with germline, one end of the junction differs, possibly owing to a read error. This chain connects TRBV5-1 to TRBJ1-2, with D unresolved. From germline, CDR1 is SGHRS and CDR2 YFSETQ. This CDR3 has 14 amino acids. For the CDR3, the DNA is TGCGCCAGCAGCTTAGGACTGGGGAACTATGGCGACACCTTC. Encoded protein: CASSLGLGNYGDTF.

The chain carries TRBV20-1 and TRBJ2-3; TRBD1 might be the D (6 bases). The CDR3 has 16 amino acids. Trimming shortened V by 3 bases and J by 5 bases, and 21 bases separated the two germline ends. CDR1 is DFQATT and CDR2 is SNEGSKA in the germline V gene (reference sequence). The CDR3 region is CSASHNQGRGIDTQYF. As DNA, the CDR3 is TGCAGTGCTAGCCACAACCAGGGGAGAGGCATAGATACGCAGTATTTT.

The genes are TRBV20-1 and TRBJ2-5; the match to TRBD1 covers 10 bases. V lost 6 bases and J lost 3; bases outside the gene matches: 1. This CDR3 is built from 12 residues. Germline values: CDR1 DFQATT, CDR2 SNEGSKA (reference sequence). CDR3 amino acids: CSAGTGEETQYF. The DNA for the CDR3 is TGCAGTGCCGGGACAGGGGAAGAGACCCAGTACTTC.

This clonotype has more than one count but fewer than ten. The chain uses TRBV28 and TRBJ1-6; 7 bases map to TRBD1. The ends lost 4 bases at V and 9 bases at J; junction bases unmatched: 3. Germline lookup yields CDR1 MDHEN and CDR2 SYDVKM. The CDR3 has 13 residues. This CDR3 reads CASSSRQGSPLHF. As DNA, the CDR3 is TGTGCCAGCAGTTCTCGACAGGGTTCACCCCTCCACTTT.

In its sample, this clonotype was seen a few times. Written as DNA, the CDR3 is TGCAGTGCTGGGTCCGGGACTAGGGGCTATAATGAGCAGTTCTTC. Amino acids: CSAGSGTRGYNEQFF. The J gene is TRBJ2-1, the V gene TRBV20-1, with 8 bases matching TRBD2. The germline gives CDR1 DFQATT, CDR2 SNEGSKA (reference sequence). There are 15 residues in the CDR3. The V gene end was trimmed by 5 bases and the J gene end by 7 bases; junction bases not matched to a gene: 13.

The chain's CDR3 is CASSLYSPSNQPQHF. DNA of the CDR3: TGTGCCAGCAGTTTATATAGTCCCAGCAATCAGCCCCAGCATTTT. This rearrangement joins TRBV27 to TRBJ1-5; no firm D call. The V gene lost 1 base and the J gene lost 1 base, with 8 bases spanning the gap. This CDR3 spans 15 amino acids. The germline V gene has CDR1 MNHEY and CDR2 SMNVEV (reference sequence).

This rearrangement joins TRBV28 to TRBJ1-5, with D perhaps matching TRBD1 (6 bases). Germline V CDR1 and CDR2: MDHEN, SYDVKM. The CDR3 runs to 13 residues. The ends were cut back, 7 bases at V and 6 bases at J, with 13 bases in the middle. Here the CDR3 reads CASNEGVGQPQHF. The DNA of the CDR3 is TGTGCCAGCAATGAGGGGGTCGGTCAGCCCCAGCATTTT.